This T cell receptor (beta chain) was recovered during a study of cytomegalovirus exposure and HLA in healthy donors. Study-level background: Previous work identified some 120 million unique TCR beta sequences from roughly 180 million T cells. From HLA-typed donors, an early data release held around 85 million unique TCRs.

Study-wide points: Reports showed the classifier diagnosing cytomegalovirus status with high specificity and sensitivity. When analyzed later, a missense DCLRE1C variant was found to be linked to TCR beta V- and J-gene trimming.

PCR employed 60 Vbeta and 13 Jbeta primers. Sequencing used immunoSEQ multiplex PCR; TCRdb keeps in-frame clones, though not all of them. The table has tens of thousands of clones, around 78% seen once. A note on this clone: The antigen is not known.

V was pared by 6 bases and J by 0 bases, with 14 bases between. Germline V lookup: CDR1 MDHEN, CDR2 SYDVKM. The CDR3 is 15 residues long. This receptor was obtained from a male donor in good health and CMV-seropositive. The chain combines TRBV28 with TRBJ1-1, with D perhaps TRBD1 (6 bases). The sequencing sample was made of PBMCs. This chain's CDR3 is CASRSPGQMNTEAFF. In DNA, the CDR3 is TGTGCCAGCAGATCCCCGGGACAAATGAACACTGAAGCTTTCTTT.